Detailed here is one T cell receptor (beta chain). Antigen unknown. The PCR was carried out with 60 Vbeta primers and 13 Jbeta primers. TCRdb's copy holds only in-frame clones and misses some; the assay was immunoSEQ multiplex PCR. Of 100,000 to 150,000 clones in the sample, over 70% were seen once. Trimming removed 4 bases from V and 6 bases from J; junction bases left unmatched: 2. Germline V gives CDR1 LNHDA, CDR2 SQIVND (reference sequence). The CDR3 contains 14 residues. This specimen belongs to a study of cytomegalovirus exposure and HLA in healthy donors. Study findings and constraints: A later analysis linked a missense DCLRE1C variant to TCR beta V- and J-gene trimming. Excluded: some indistinguishable V segments such as TRBV6-2 and TRBV6-3. Associated with cytomegalovirus, according to the listing, were 164 TCR beta chains. By HLA locus, TCR association rates varied in a later analysis, with DRB1 showing the most and HLA-C the fewest.

This TCR was sampled from a woman aged 18 to 35 in good health and CMV-seronegative. What was sequenced was PBMCs. The chain couples TRBV19 to TRBJ2-1; TRBD2 aligns across 11 bases. The CDR3 protein is CASSSGLAGNEQFF. The CDR3, as DNA: TGTGCCAGTAGTAGCGGACTAGCGGGCAATGAGCAGTTCTTC.